Following are 24 T cell receptor beta chains from one sample sequenced in a study of blood T cell repertoires in COVID-19. Produced via immunoSEQ multiplex PCR; TCRdb's table is partial and in-frame only. The table shows 85,000 to 95,000 clones, with 60% to 80% occurring only once. The sample was peripheral blood. The receptors originated from a woman older than 75 with acute or convalescent COVID-19.

The chain links TRBV12-3 or TRBV12-4 to TRBJ1-2, with 7 bases identical to TRBD1. The CDR3 covers 13 residues. V trimming: 6 bases; J trimming: 8 bases; junction bases outside the gene matches: 9. CDR3 loop: CASRETGIGGYTF. The CDR3 coding sequence is TGTGCCAGCAGGGAGACAGGGATAGGCGGCTACACCTTC.

The chain recombines TRBV5-1 with TRBJ1-2, with 10 bases aligning to TRBD1. The CDR3 totals 13 residues. Germline lookup yields CDR1 SGHRS and CDR2 YFSETQ. The J segment lost 6 bases and the V segment lost 3 bases, leaving 2 bases of the junction unmatched. The CDR3 protein is CASSSGTGDGYTF. DNA for the CDR3: TGCGCCAGCAGCTCCGGGACAGGGGATGGCTACACCTTC.

The table lists this clone with a few counts. J is TRBJ1-1 and V is TRBV7-3; TRBD1 is a possible D gene (6 bases). This CDR3 is 15 amino acids long. V was cut by 5 bases and J by 5 bases, with 18 bases left in between. Germline V gene sequence: CDR1 SGHTA, CDR2 FQGTGA. The CDR3 DNA sequence: TGTGCCAGCAGCCCCACGGGGGGCGGGTGGACTGAAGCTTTCTTT. This gives the protein CASSPTGGGWTEAFF.

The genes are TRBV10-3 and TRBJ1-4; D not certain. The CDR3 length is 13 residues. V was clipped by 6 bases and J by 8 bases, with 13 bases between them. From germline, CDR1 is ENHRY and CDR2 SYGVKD. The CDR3 DNA is TGTGCCATCAGCCCGGCCCGGGAAGAAAAACTGTTTTTT. Its translation is CAISPAREEKLFF.

J is TRBJ1-5 and V is TRBV2; 8 bases match TRBD1. V shed 6 bases and J 5 bases; nucleotides not matched to a gene: 6. This CDR3 region has 14 residues. In germline, CDR1 is SNHLY, CDR2 FYNNEI. CDR3 loop: CASRADRGHQPQHF. The CDR3, as DNA: TGTGCCAGCAGGGCCGACAGGGGACATCAGCCCCAGCATTTT.

The rearrangement links TRBV19 to TRBJ1-1; D remains ambiguous. The germline gives CDR1 LNHDA, CDR2 SQIVND (reference sequence). Trimming shortened V by 6 bases and J by 6 bases, and 17 bases separated the two germline ends. The CDR3 spans 14 residues. Here the CDR3 reads CASRDTSLKPEAFF. The CDR3 DNA sequence: TGTGCCAGTAGAGACACTTCCCTTAAACCTGAAGCTTTCTTT.

The chain employs TRBV4-2 and TRBJ2-3; TRBD2 aligns across 8 bases. From germline, CDR1 is LGHNA and CDR2 YNFKEQ. The CDR3 is made up of 18 amino acids. V lost 4 bases and J lost 3; bases outside the gene matches: 15. CDR3: CASSPHTPGLAGTDTQYF. Here the CDR3 DNA reads TGTGCCAGCAGCCCCCATACCCCCGGGCTAGCGGGTACAGATACGCAGTATTTT.

The chain carries TRBV3-1 (or the pseudogene TRBV3-2) and TRBJ1-1; D is unclear. The CDR3 is made up of 14 amino acids. Germline CDR1 and CDR2: LGHDT and YNNKEL (reference sequence). V was pared by 1 base and J by 3 bases, with 9 bases between. CDR3 DNA sequence: TGTGCCAGCAGCCAAGTGGTTGCAGACACTGAAGCTTTCTTT. Its translation is CASSQVVADTEAFF.

V is TRBV6-5 and J is TRBJ2-7; TRBD1 might be the D (6 bases). Germline V CDR1 and CDR2: MNHEY, SVGAGI. V lost 6 bases and J lost 2, with 17 bases in between. The CDR3 has 15 amino acids. The CDR3 loop is CASSVMGTPAYEQYF. Here the CDR3 DNA reads TGTGCCAGCAGCGTCATGGGGACACCCGCCTACGAGCAGTACTTC.

This sequence joins TRBV6-1 and TRBJ1-2; 10 bases fit TRBD1. In germline, CDR1 is MNHNS, CDR2 SASEGT. The CDR3 has 15 amino acids. V was clipped by 2 bases and J by 5 bases; unmatched bases: 5. This CDR3 reads CASSEPGQGRYGYTF. CDR3 bases: TGTGCCAGCAGTGAACCGGGACAGGGGAGGTATGGCTACACCTTC.

This clone was detected a few times. The rearrangement joins TRBV2 to TRBJ1-5; possibly TRBD1 for D (5 bases). CDR3 length: 14 amino acids. The germline CDR1 and CDR2 sequences are SNHLY and FYNNEI. V lost 4 bases and J lost 5, with 12 bases in between. CDR3 nucleotide sequence: TGTGCCAGCAGTGGTGGGCAGGGCTATCAGCCCCAGCATTTT. This translates into CASSGGQGYQPQHF.

The chain links TRBV19 to TRBJ2-7; possibly TRBD2 for D (6 bases). CDR3 length: 15 amino acids. Germline-derived CDR1 and CDR2 are LNHDA and SQIVND (reference sequence). With 5 bases removed from V and 3 bases from J, the gap between germline ends came to 17 bases. CDR3 amino acids: CASSPTGGSHYEQYF. DNA of the CDR3: TGTGCCAGTAGTCCCACCGGGGGATCCCACTACGAGCAGTACTTC. The full variable domain, with the rest looked up from reference TRBV19 and TRBJ2-7, is DGGITQSPKYLFRKEGQNVTLSCEQNLNHDAMYWYRQDPGQGLRLIYYSQIVNDFQKGDIAEGYSVSREKKESFPLTVTSAQKNPTAFYLCASSPTGGSHYEQYFGPGTRLTVT.

J is TRBJ2-3 and V is TRBV25-1; tentatively, D is TRBD1 (7 bases). Germline V gene lookup returns CDR1 MGHDK and CDR2 SYGVNS. With 0 bases removed from V and 6 bases from J, the gap between germline ends came to 13 bases. This CDR3 contains 15 residues. In nucleotides, the CDR3 is TGTGCCAGCAGTGAATATTCGGCAGGGGGGGATACGCAGTATTTT. This sequence encodes CASSEYSAGGDTQYF.

The chain employs TRBV9 and TRBJ1-6; D gene uncertain. The CDR3 covers 18 residues. Trimming took off 2 bases at V and 5 bases at J, with 20 bases between the two ends. CDR1 is SGDLS, CDR2 YYNGEE, per germline. CDR3 in DNA: TGTGCCAGCAGCGTCACGGGAGTCCGGGAAGGACATAATTCACCCCTCCACTTT. This translates into CASSVTGVREGHNSPLHF.

V is TRBV6-5 and J is TRBJ1-4; no clear D gene. V lost 8 bases and J lost 5, with 18 bases in between. CDR1 MNHEY and CDR2 SVGAGI come from the germline V gene. CDR3 size: 15 residues. CDR3 DNA sequence: TGTGCCAGCTCCTCTGGCGTCGGAGTCAATGAAAAACTGTTTTTT. Translating it yields CASSSGVGVNEKLFF.

This clone was seen once. The chain has TRBV29-1 and TRBJ2-1; the match to TRBD2 covers 9 bases. V lost 6 bases to trimming and J lost 9 bases; unmatched junction nucleotides: 9. Germline V lookup: CDR1 SQVTM, CDR2 ANQGSEA. This CDR3 comprises 13 residues. The CDR3 DNA reads as TGCAGCGTCGAGGGAGGACTAGCGCGTGAGCAGTTCTTC. Amino acids: CSVEGGLAREQFF.

This clone has just a few counts. CDR3 in amino acids: CASSMAGTYGYTF. CDR3 nucleotide sequence: TGTGCCAGCAGTATGGCGGGCACCTATGGCTACACCTTC. The chain links TRBV25-1 to TRBJ1-2; D is uncertain. The CDR3 totals 13 residues. CDR1 MGHDK and CDR2 SYGVNS come from the germline V gene. With 5 bases removed from V and 4 bases from J, the gap between germline ends came to 11 bases.

The V call is TRBV28, the J call TRBJ1-5; 9 bases agree with TRBD1. CDR3 length equals 13 residues. V lost 7 bases and J lost 5; bases outside the gene matches: 3. The germline V gene encodes CDR1 MDHEN and CDR2 SYDVKM. DNA of the CDR3: TGTGCCAGCACAACAGGGGGCGATCAGCCCCAGCATTTT. It encodes CASTTGGDQPQHF. Full variable domain (missing parts from reference TRBV28 and TRBJ1-5): DVKVTQSSRYLVKRTGEKVFLECVQDMDHENMFWYRQDPGLGLRLIYFSYDVKMKEKGDIPEGYSVSREKKERFSLILESASTNQTSMYLCASTTGGDQPQHFGDGTRLSIL.

The CDR3 DNA follows: TGTGCCAGCAGCGGACAGGACAGGGGAAGGACCCAGTACTTC. Amino acid sequence: CASSGQDRGRTQYF. V is TRBV3-1 (or the pseudogene TRBV3-2) and J is TRBJ2-5; 9 bases align to TRBD1. Germline-derived CDR1 and CDR2 are LGHDT and YNNKEL (reference sequence). This CDR3 has 14 amino acids. After removal of 5 bases from V and 7 bases from J, the junction contained 8 bases not matched to a gene.

The chain recombines TRBV5-6 with TRBJ2-2; D uncertain. This CDR3 region has 15 residues. CDR1 is SGHDT and CDR2 is YYEEEE in the germline V gene. V gave up 4 bases and J gave up 1 base, with 11 bases separating them. DNA for the CDR3: TGTGCCAGCAGCCCCCCCTACCAGAACACCGGGGAGCTGTTTTTT. Translated: CASSPPYQNTGELFF.

This clone turned up a few times. The genes are TRBV6-5 and TRBJ1-2, with 10 bases aligning to TRBD1. The CDR3 spans 15 residues. With 2 bases clipped from V and 8 bases from J, the junction kept 8 bases outside the gene matches. Germline V lookup: CDR1 MNHEY, CDR2 SVGAGI. CDR3 sequence: CASSYLPGQGIGYTF. The CDR3 region has the DNA TGTGCCAGCAGTTACCTCCCGGGACAGGGGATAGGCTACACCTTC.

The chain recombines TRBV11-2 with TRBJ2-1, with 7 bases identical to TRBD2. This CDR3 has 15 residues. Trimming at V came to 1 base and at J to 3 bases, leaving 3 bases not matched to a gene. The germline gives CDR1 SGHAT, CDR2 FQNNGV. CDR3 coding DNA: TGTGCCAGCAGCTTAGGACGGGGGGTCTACAATGAGCAGTTCTTC. This translates into CASSLGRGVYNEQFF.

By sample share, this clone is medium-sized. The chain is built from TRBV6-4 and TRBJ2-2; 8 positions agree with TRBD1. Germline loops: CDR1 MRHNA, CDR2 SNTAGT. This CDR3 has 14 amino acids. The junction had 4 bases not matched to a gene; V was cut back by 6 bases and J by 4 bases. DNA for the CDR3: TGTGCCAGCAGCAAACAGGGGGGCACCGGGGAGCTGTTTTTT. Translating it yields CASSKQGGTGELFF.

The rearrangement links TRBV6-2 or TRBV6-3 to TRBJ2-3, with 12 bases aligning to TRBD2. CDR1 and CDR2 from the germline V gene are MNHEY and SVGEGT. The V gene end was trimmed by 4 bases and the J gene end by 2 bases; junction bases not matched to a gene: 13. This CDR3 has 19 amino acids. This CDR3 reads CASSFRLAGVFGTTDTQYF. In DNA form, the CDR3 reads TGTGCCAGCAGTTTTCGACTAGCGGGGGTTTTCGGGACCACAGATACGCAGTATTTT.